This T cell receptor (beta chain) was sequenced in a study of T cells after yellow fever vaccination. Study in general: For low cell numbers, libraries were made with SMART-Seq v4 Ultra Low Input.

Findings and limits, study-wide: Reappearing after the booster were most of the clones from primary vaccination (about 95% CD4, 85% to 90% CD8). Shared CD4/CD8 clonotypes were a small share, likely from convergent recombination.

This clonotype occurred a few times. No antigen is known for it. They built TCR cDNA with 5'RACE template switching, a step that put in a universal primer site and UMIs. TCRdb called the 5' RACE reads again in MiXCR, with one record for every CDR3 protein. Seen here are 450,000 to 600,000 distinct CDR3 sequences, approximately 13% observed once, and the top ten hold around 15%. Sequences were derived from PBMCs, sampled on the day of the yellow fever booster vaccination. The sequence was obtained from a man under 40 who received the YFV17D yellow fever vaccine.

CDR3 sequence reads: CASNAAGFKEQYF. In DNA form, the CDR3 reads TGTGCCAGCAACGCCGCCGGCTTCAAGGAGCAGTACTTC. The V call is TRBV25-1, the J call TRBJ2-7, with unresolved D. CDR3 length equals 13 residues. CDR1 is MGHDK and CDR2 is SYGVNS in the germline V gene. Deletions cut 7 bases from V and 7 bases from J, with 17 bases between.